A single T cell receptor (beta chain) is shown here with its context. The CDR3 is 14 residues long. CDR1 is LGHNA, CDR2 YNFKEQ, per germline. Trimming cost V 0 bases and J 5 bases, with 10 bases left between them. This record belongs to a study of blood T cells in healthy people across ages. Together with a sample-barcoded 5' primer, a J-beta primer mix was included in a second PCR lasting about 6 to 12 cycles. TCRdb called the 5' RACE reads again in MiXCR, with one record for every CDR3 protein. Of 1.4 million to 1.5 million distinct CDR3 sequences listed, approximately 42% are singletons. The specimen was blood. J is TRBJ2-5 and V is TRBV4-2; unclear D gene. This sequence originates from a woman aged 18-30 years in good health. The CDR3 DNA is TGTGCCAGCAGCCAAGAAGAAAGATGGGAGACCCAGTACTTC. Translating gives CASSQEERWETQYF.